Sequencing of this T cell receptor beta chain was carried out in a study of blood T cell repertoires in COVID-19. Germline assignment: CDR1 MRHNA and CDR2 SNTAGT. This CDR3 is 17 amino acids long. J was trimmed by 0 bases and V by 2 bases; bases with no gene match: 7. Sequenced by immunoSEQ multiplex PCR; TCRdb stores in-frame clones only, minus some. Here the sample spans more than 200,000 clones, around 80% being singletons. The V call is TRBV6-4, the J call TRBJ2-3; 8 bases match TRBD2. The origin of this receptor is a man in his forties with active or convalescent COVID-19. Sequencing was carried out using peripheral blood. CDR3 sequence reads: CASSDEAGAFSTDTQYF. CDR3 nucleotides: TGTGCCAGCAGTGACGAAGCGGGGGCTTTTAGCACAGATACGCAGTATTTT.